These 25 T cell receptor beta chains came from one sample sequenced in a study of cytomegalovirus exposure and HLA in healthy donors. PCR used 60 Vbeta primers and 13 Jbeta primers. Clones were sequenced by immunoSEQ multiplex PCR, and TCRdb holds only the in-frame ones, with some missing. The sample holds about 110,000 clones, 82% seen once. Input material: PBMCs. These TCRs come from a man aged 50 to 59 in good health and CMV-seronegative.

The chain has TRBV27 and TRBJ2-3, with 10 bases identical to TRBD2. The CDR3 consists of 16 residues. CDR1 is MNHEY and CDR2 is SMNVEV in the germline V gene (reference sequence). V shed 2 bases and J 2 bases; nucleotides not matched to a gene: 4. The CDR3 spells CASSLRAGGLTDTQYF. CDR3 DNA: TGTGCCAGCAGTTTAAGAGCGGGGGGGCTCACAGATACGCAGTATTTT.

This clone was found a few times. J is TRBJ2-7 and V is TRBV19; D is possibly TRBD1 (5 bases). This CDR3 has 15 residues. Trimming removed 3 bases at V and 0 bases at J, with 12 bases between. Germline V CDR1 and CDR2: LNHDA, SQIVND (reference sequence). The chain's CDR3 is CASSMGPQDSYEQYF. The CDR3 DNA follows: TGTGCCAGTAGTATGGGGCCGCAGGACTCCTACGAGCAGTACTTC.

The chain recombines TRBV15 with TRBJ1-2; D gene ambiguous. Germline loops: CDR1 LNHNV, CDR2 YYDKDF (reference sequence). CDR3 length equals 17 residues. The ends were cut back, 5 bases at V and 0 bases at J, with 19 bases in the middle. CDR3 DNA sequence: TGTGCCACCAGCCGAGCGGGGATTGTTGCGTCTAACTATGGCTACACCTTC. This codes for CATSRAGIVASNYGYTF.

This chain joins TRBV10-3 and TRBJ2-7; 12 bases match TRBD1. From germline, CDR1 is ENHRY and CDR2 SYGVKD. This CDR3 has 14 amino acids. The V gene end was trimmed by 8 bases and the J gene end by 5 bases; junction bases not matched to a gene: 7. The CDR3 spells CAIGGGQGADEQYF. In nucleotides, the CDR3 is TGTGCCATCGGGGGGGGACAGGGGGCCGACGAGCAGTACTTC.

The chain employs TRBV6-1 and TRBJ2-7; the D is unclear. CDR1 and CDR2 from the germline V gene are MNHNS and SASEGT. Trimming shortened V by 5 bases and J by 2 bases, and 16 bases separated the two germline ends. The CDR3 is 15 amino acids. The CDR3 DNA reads TGTGCCAGCAGTCAAGAGAACGGGTTTCCCTACGAGCAGTACTTC. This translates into CASSQENGFPYEQYF.

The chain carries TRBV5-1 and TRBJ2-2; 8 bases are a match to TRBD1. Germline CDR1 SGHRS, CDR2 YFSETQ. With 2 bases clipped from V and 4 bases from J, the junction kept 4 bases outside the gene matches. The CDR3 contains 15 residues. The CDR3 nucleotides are TGCGCCAGCAGCTTCAGACAGGGGAGCACCGGGGAGCTGTTTTTT. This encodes CASSFRQGSTGELFF.

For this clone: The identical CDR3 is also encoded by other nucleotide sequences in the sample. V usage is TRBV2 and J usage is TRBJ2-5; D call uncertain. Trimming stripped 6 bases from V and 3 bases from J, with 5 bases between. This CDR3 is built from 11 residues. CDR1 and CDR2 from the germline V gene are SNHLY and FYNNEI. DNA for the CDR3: TGTGCCAGCAGGCCGGAAGAGACCCAGTACTTC. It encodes CASRPEETQYF.

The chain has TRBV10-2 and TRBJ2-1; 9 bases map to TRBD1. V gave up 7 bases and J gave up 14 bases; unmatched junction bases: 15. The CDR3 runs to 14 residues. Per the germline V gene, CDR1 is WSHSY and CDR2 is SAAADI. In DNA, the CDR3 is TGCGCCAGCACCCGGGGACAGGGTGATGGCCGGAAGTTCTTC. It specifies CASTRGQGDGRKFF.

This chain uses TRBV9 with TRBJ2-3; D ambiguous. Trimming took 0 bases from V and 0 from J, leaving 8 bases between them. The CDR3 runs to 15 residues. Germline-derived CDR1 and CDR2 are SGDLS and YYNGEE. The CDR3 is CASSVGRVSTDTQYF. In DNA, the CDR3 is TGTGCCAGCAGCGTAGGGAGAGTCAGCACAGATACGCAGTATTTT.

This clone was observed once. In DNA, the CDR3 is TGTGCCAGCACCCCCGGACAGACTTCAAACTATGGCTACACCTTC. Protein product: CASTPGQTSNYGYTF. The chain joins TRBV7-8 to TRBJ1-2; perhaps TRBD1 as D (6 bases). Trimming stripped 7 bases from V and 2 bases from J, with 17 bases between. This CDR3 is 15 amino acids long. CDR1 SGHVS and CDR2 FQNEAQ come from the germline V gene.

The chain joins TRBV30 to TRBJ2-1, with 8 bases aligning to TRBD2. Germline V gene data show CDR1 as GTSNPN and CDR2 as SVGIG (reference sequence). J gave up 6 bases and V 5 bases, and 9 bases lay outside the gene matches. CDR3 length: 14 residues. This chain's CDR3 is CAWAAIAGSNEQFF. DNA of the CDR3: TGTGCCTGGGCGGCGATAGCGGGATCCAATGAGCAGTTCTTC.

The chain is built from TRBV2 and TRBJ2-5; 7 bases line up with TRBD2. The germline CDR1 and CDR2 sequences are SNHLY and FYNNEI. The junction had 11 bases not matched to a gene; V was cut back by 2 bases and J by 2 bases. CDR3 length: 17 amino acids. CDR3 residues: CASSEYTAWDYQETQYF. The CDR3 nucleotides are TGTGCCAGCAGTGAATATACGGCCTGGGACTATCAAGAGACCCAGTACTTC. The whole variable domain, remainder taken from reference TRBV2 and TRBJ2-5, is EPEVTQTPSHQVTQMGQEVILRCVPISNHLYFYWYRQILGQKVEFLVSFYNNEISEKSEIFDDQFSVERPDGSNFTLKIRSTKLEDSAMYFCASSEYTAWDYQETQYFGPGTRLLVL.

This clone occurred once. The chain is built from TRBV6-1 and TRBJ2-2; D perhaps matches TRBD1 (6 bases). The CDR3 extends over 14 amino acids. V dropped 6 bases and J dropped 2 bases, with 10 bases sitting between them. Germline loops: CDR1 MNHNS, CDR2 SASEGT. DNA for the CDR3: TGTGCCAGCAGGTCAGGGGTTAACACCGGGGAGCTGTTTTTT. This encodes CASRSGVNTGELFF.

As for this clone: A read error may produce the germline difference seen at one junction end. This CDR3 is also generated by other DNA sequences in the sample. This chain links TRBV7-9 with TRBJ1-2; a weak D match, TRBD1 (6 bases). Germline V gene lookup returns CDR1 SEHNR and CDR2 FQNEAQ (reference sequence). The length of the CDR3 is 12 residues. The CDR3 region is CSSSLEQGGYTF. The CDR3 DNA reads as TGTTCCAGCAGCTTAGAACAGGGAGGCTACACCTTC.

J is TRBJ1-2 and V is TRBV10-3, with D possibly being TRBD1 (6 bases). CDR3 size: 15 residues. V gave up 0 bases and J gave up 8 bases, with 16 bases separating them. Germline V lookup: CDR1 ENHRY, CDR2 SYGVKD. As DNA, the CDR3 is TGTGCCATCAGTGAGTCGAGGACAGACTCGACCGGCTACACCTTC. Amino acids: CAISESRTDSTGYTF.

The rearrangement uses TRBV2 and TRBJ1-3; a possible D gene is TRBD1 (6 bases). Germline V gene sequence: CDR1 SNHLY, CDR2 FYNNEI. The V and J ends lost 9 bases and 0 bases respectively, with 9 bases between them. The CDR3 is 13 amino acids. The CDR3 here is CARRTASGNTIYF. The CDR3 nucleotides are TGTGCCAGAAGGACAGCCTCTGGAAACACCATATATTTT.

CDR3 nucleotides: TGCGCCAGCAGCTCCCCGGGACTAGCGGGCAATGAGCAGTTCTTC. Translating it yields CASSSPGLAGNEQFF. The chain couples TRBV5-1 to TRBJ2-1, with 12 positions matching TRBD2. V trimming: 3 bases; J trimming: 6 bases; junction bases outside the gene matches: 4. The V gene's germline CDR1 is SGHRS and CDR2 YFSETQ. This CDR3 has 15 residues.

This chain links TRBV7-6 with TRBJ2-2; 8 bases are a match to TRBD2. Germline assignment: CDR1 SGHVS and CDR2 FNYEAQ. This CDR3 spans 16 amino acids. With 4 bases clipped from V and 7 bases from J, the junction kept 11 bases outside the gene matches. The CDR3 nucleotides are TGTGCCAGCAGCTCGCGTTCCGGGGGGGCATTCGGGGAGCTGTTTTTT. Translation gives CASSSRSGGAFGELFF. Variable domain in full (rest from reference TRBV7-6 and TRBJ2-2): GAGVSQSPRYKVTKRGQDVALRCDPISGHVSLYWYRQALGQGPEFLTYFNYEAQQDKSGLPNDRFSAERPEGSISTLTIQRTEQRDSAMYRCASSSRSGGAFGELFFGEGSRLTVL.

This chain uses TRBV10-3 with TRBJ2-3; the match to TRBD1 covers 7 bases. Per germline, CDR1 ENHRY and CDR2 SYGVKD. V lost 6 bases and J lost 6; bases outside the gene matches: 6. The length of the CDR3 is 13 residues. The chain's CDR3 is CAIRETGPDTQYF. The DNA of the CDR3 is TGTGCCATCAGGGAGACAGGGCCGGATACGCAGTATTTT.

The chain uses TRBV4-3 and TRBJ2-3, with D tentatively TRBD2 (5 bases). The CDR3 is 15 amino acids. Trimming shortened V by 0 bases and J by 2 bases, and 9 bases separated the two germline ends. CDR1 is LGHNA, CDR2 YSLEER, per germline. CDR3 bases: TGCGCCAGCAGCCAAGAAGATAGCGACACAGATACGCAGTATTTT. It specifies CASSQEDSDTDTQYF.

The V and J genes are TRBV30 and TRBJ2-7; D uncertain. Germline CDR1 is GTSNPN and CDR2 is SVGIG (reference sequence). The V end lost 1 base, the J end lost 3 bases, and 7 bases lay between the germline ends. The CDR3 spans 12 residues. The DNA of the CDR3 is TGTGCCTGGAGTGACGGGTTCTACGAGCAGTACTTC. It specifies CAWSDGFYEQYF.

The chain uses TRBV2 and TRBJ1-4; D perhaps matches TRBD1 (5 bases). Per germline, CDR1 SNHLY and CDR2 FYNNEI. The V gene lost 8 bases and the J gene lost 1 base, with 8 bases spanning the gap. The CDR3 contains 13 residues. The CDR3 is CASGRVTNEKLFF. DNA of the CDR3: TGTGCCAGCGGCAGGGTAACTAATGAAAAACTGTTTTTT.

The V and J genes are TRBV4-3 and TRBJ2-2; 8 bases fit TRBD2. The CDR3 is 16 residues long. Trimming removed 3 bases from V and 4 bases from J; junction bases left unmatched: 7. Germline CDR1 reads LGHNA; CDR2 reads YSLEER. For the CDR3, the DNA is TGCGCCAGCAGCCAGGTTAGCGGGGCGCGCACCGGGGAGCTGTTTTTT. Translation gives CASSQVSGARTGELFF.

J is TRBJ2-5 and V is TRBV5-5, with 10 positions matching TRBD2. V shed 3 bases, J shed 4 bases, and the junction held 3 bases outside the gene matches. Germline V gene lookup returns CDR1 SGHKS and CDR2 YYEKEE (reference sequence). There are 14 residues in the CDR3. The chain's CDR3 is CASSSRTSGETQYF. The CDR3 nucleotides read TGTGCCAGCAGCTCCCGGACTAGCGGAGAGACCCAGTACTTC.

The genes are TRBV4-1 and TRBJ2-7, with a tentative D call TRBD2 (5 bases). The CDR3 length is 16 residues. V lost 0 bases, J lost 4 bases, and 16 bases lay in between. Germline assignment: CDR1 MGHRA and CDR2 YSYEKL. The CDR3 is CASSQDRRNSGYEQYF. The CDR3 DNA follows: TGCGCCAGCAGCCAAGATCGGAGAAACTCGGGATACGAGCAGTACTTC.